This T cell receptor (beta chain) is from a study of control samples from healthy donors and cancer patients. Germline V CDR1 and CDR2: MNHEY, SMNVEV (reference sequence). The CDR3 consists of 13 residues. V lost 4 bases and J lost 7, with 11 bases in between. Here immunoSEQ multiplex PCR was the method, and the copy in TCRdb shows in-frame clones only, minus some. The data contain roughly 130,000 clones, roughly 92% of them singletons. This sequence originates from a man in his thirties or forties in good health. Sequenced: blood. The chain uses TRBV27 and TRBJ1-5; no definite D call. The CDR3 is CASSSSFGQPQHF. CDR3 nucleotides: TGTGCCAGCAGTTCTTCTTTCGGGCAGCCCCAGCATTTT.